Below, 2 T cell receptor beta chains from the same sample are listed, as sequenced in a study of blood T cells in healthy people across ages. PCR was performed a second time for roughly 7 to 12 cycles using a sample-barcoded 5' primer and a J-beta primer mix. In TCRdb, the 5' RACE reads were re-called with MiXCR into one record per CDR3 protein. This table has 590,000 or so distinct CDR3 sequences, less than 35% appearing once. Sequencing was done on a sample of blood. The receptors stem from a woman of 80 years or more in good health.

In its sample, this clonotype was seen a few times. A much larger clone lies a single base off, so this may be a read error. The V and J genes are TRBV24-1 and TRBJ2-1, with 7 bases matching TRBD2. The end of the DNA is better explained by TRBJ2-7, so the J call may be wrong. Germline assignment: CDR1 KGHDR and CDR2 SFDVKD. This CDR3 spans 16 amino acids. CDR3 sequence (DNA): TGTGCCACCAGTGAGGCGGGGGTGACAACCTACAATGAGCAGTACTTC. Translating it yields CATSEAGVTTYNEQYF.

This clonotype was observed at least ten times. The chain uses TRBV6-2 or TRBV6-3 and TRBJ2-1, with 15 bases that match TRBD2. Germline CDR1 MNHEY, CDR2 SVGEGT. The trim removed 6 bases at V and 9 bases at J, leaving 9 bases unmatched. The CDR3 is 16 amino acids. The CDR3 bases are TGTGCCAGCAGGCGAGGACTAGCGGGGGGGTTAGGTGAGCAGTTCTTC. Its protein product is CASRRGLAGGLGEQFF.